These 5 T cell receptor beta chains originate from one sample sequenced in a study of beta chain features in type 1 diabetes. Findings of the study overall: When Type 1 diabetes patients were examined, their TCRB CDR3s proved moderately but significantly shorter in all four CD4+ subsets.

Expressed TCRB transcripts were sequenced, since all the RNA that had been isolated was reverse transcribed. Measured with immunoSEQ multiplex PCR; TCRdb has only the in-frame clones, and not every one. The sample holds 200,000 to 300,000 clones, approximately 20% seen once. These receptors lack a known antigen. The material sequenced was naive CD4+ T cells from blood. The receptors here all came from a woman aged 35 to 49 with type 1 diabetes.

This CDR3 is CASSSLAGGKNIQYF. For the CDR3, the DNA is TGTGCCAGCAGTTCACTAGCGGGGGGAAAAAACATTCAGTACTTC. This chain joins TRBV28 and TRBJ2-4; 12 bases align to TRBD2. Losses at the gene ends were 4 bases for V and 4 bases for J; bases not matched to a gene: 2. The CDR3 covers 15 residues. Germline CDR1 and CDR2: MDHEN and SYDVKM. Full variable domain (missing parts from reference TRBV28 and TRBJ2-4): DVKVTQSSRYLVKRTGEKVFLECVQDMDHENMFWYRQDPGLGLRLIYFSYDVKMKEKGDIPEGYSVSREKKERFSLILESASTNQTSMYLCASSSLAGGKNIQYFGAGTRLSVL.

This sequence joins TRBV28 and TRBJ1-5; TRBD1 is a possible D gene (5 bases). V was cut by 8 bases and J by 1 base, with 6 bases left in between. Germline CDR1 reads MDHEN; CDR2 reads SYDVKM. The length of the CDR3 is 12 residues. The chain's CDR3 is CASGASNQPQHF. CDR3 DNA sequence: TGTGCCAGCGGGGCGAGCAATCAGCCCCAGCATTTT.

This clone was counted between two and nine times. This sequence joins TRBV7-2 and TRBJ2-7; tentatively, D is TRBD2 (6 bases). Between the trimmed V and J ends, which lost 1 base and 3 bases, there was a span of 19 bases. The germline V gene encodes CDR1 SGHTA and CDR2 FQGNSA. This CDR3 is built from 17 residues. The CDR3, as DNA: TGTGCCAGCAGCTTAGGGGCCGGGGGACGGCAGTACTACGAGCAGTACTTC. Its protein product is CASSLGAGGRQYYEQYF.

The chain couples TRBV9 to TRBJ2-5; no clear D gene. Trimming left V 2 bases short and J 1 base short, with 6 bases between. The length of the CDR3 is 13 residues. CDR1 and CDR2 from the germline V gene are SGDLS and YYNGEE. The CDR3 coding sequence is TGTGCCAGCAGCGTTATCTCCCAAGAGACCCAGTACTTC. Amino acid sequence: CASSVISQETQYF.

The chain recombines TRBV14 with TRBJ2-5; D is uncertain. CDR1 and CDR2 from the germline V gene are SGHDN and FVKESK. This CDR3 region has 12 residues. V shed 3 bases and J shed 4 bases, with 6 bases lying between them. The CDR3 spells CASSHTRETQYF. The CDR3 region has the DNA TGTGCCAGCAGCCATACACGAGAGACCCAGTACTTC.